Listed below are T cell receptor beta chains from one sample, sequenced in a study of T-cell reconstitution after alpha-beta-depleted transplantation in children. TCRdb passed the PCR reads through MiXCR, listing each CDR3 protein once. This sample has approximately 640,000 distinct CDR3 sequences, with roughly 17% found just once. Sequenced material: PBMCs from the stem cell graft donor, taken from the stem cell graft. These receptor sequences come from a human donor who donated a stem cell graft to a child with acute myeloid leukemia. Both conserved end residues are part of each CDR3. The D gene is left open where the match is weak. For some rows the clone size is stated as once, few or many, or as a class when expanded; others skip it.

D gene	V gene	clone size	J gene	CDR3 length	CDR3 protein	CDR3 DNA
.	TRBV7-2	few	TRBJ1-2	14	CASSLTPTNYGYTF	TGTGCCAGCAGCTTGACACCGACTAACTATGGCTACACCTTC
.	TRBV5-6	many	TRBJ1-2	16	CASSLAGTSSSYGYTF	TGTGCCAGCAGCTTGGCCGGGACCTCATCGTCCTATGGCTACACCTTC
.	TRBV15	.	TRBJ1-1	17	CATSSPGLRGVNTEAFF	TGTGCCACCAGCAGCCCCGGGCTGAGAGGGGTAAACACTGAAGCTTTCTTT
TRBD1	TRBV20-1	.	TRBJ2-7	15	CSARDGTEISYEQYF	TGCAGTGCTAGAGACGGGACAGAAATCTCCTACGAGCAGTACTTC
.	TRBV7-2	few	TRBJ2-1	15	CASSLVRGPINEQFF	TGTGCCAGCAGCTTAGTGAGGGGCCCGATAAATGAGCAGTTCTTC
.	TRBV7-9	.	TRBJ2-7	15	CASSSPGGSSYEQYF	TGTGCCAGCAGCTCCCCGGGTGGGAGCTCCTACGAGCAGTACTTC
.	TRBV20-1	many	TRBJ2-3	15	CSARDLLGGTDTQYF	TGCAGTGCCCGGGACCTCTTAGGGGGCACAGATACGCAGTATTTT
.	TRBV7-9	.	TRBJ2-5	13	CASSDWGPETQYF	TGTGCCAGCAGCGACTGGGGGCCAGAGACCCAGTACTTC
.	TRBV5-1	.	TRBJ1-1	16	CASSSQWDTSNTEAFF	TGCGCCAGCAGCTCGCAATGGGACACCTCGAACACTGAAGCTTTCTTT
.	TRBV7-9	few	TRBJ2-7	15	CASTPPTSSSYEQYF	TGTGCCAGCACCCCTCCAACCTCTAGCTCCTACGAGCAGTACTTC
TRBD1	TRBV7-9	.	TRBJ1-2	15	CASSAGGSGNYGYTF	TGTGCCAGCAGCGCAGGGGGATCAGGGAACTATGGCTACACCTTC
TRBD1	TRBV5-1	many	TRBJ2-7	14	CASSLEDRAYEQYF	TGCGCCAGCAGCTTGGAGGACAGGGCGTACGAGCAGTACTTC
.	TRBV20-1	many	TRBJ1-5	13	CSGVTGLGQPQHF	TGCAGTGGGGTTACAGGATTAGGTCAGCCCCAGCATTTT
TRBD2	TRBV7-3	.	TRBJ2-1	16	CASSLGTGLAGAEQFF	TGTGCCAGCAGCTTAGGAACGGGACTAGCGGGGGCTGAGCAGTTCTTC
TRBD1	TRBV20-1	many	TRBJ1-2	15	CSANRDRGGNYGYTF	TGCAGTGCCAACAGGGACAGGGGGGGAAACTATGGCTACACCTTC
.	TRBV4-3	.	TRBJ2-7	16	CASSQEWAGGLYEQYF	TGCGCCAGCAGCCAAGAATGGGCGGGTGGTCTATACGAGCAGTACTTC
.	TRBV20-1	many	TRBJ2-1	11	CSATGSLGKFF	TGCAGTGCTACGGGCTCGCTTGGCAAGTTCTTC
.	TRBV4-3	.	TRBJ1-2	17	CASSQDLPSGRGYGYTF	TGCGCCAGCAGCCAAGATCTTCCGTCGGGGCGGGGCTATGGCTACACCTTC
.	TRBV29-1	.	TRBJ2-6	18	CSVEDRAGGGSGANVLTF	TGCAGCGTTGAAGATCGTGCCGGGGGAGGCTCTGGGGCCAACGTCCTGACTTTC
.	TRBV6-2/TRBV6-3	many	TRBJ2-5	14	CASSYAGTQETQYF	TGTGCCAGCAGTTACGCAGGGACTCAAGAGACCCAGTACTTC
.	TRBV7-2	many	TRBJ1-1	16	CASSSPFGGVNAEAFF	TGTGCCAGCAGCTCCCCCTTTGGGGGCGTGAACGCTGAAGCTTTCTTT
.	TRBV20-1	many	TRBJ1-6	15	CSARVPGPRDSPLHF	TGCAGTGCTAGAGTCCCGGGCCCCCGGGATTCACCCCTCCACTTT
.	TRBV6-2/TRBV6-3	.	TRBJ2-7	12	CASTDSSYEQYF	TGTGCCAGCACTGACAGTTCCTACGAGCAGTACTTC
TRBD1	TRBV2	.	TRBJ2-1	15	CASSDRDRGGNEQFF	TGTGCCAGCAGTGACCGGGACAGGGGGGGCAATGAGCAGTTCTTC
TRBD1	TRBV5-1	.	TRBJ1-1	15	CASSTRTGANTEAFF	TGCGCCAGCAGCACGAGGACAGGGGCGAACACTGAAGCTTTCTTT
.	TRBV9	few	TRBJ2-7	15	CASSPSGQLNYEQYF	TGTGCCAGCAGCCCTTCCGGACAGCTAAACTACGAGCAGTACTTC
.	TRBV25-1	.	TRBJ2-7	15	CASSESGLGTYEQYF	TGTGCCAGCAGTGAATCTGGGTTGGGGACCTACGAGCAGTACTTC
TRBD1	TRBV7-2	.	TRBJ1-2	14	CASSSTQGWDGYTF	TGTGCCAGCAGCTCTACACAGGGGTGGGATGGCTACACCTTC
TRBD1	TRBV2	.	TRBJ2-1	17	CASGDSEEHTSYNEQFF	TGTGCCAGCGGGGACAGTGAAGAACATACCTCCTACAATGAGCAGTTCTTC
.	TRBV12-3/TRBV12-4	many	TRBJ1-2	12	CASSLGTTRYTF	TGTGCCAGCAGTTTAGGTACAACTCGCTACACCTTC
.	TRBV20-1	many	TRBJ1-1	14	CSASERVMNTEAFF	TGCAGTGCTAGCGAGAGAGTAATGAACACTGAAGCTTTCTTT
.	TRBV4-3	.	TRBJ1-1	13	CASSQAEGREAFF	TGCGCCAGCAGCCAAGCGGAGGGGCGGGAAGCTTTCTTT
.	TRBV11-2	.	TRBJ1-2	16	CASSLVGQGLNYGYTF	TGTGCCAGCAGCTTAGTTGGGCAGGGACTTAACTATGGCTACACCTTC
TRBD2	TRBV5-6	.	TRBJ2-5	18	CASRITGPMRGGQETQYF	TGTGCCAGCAGAATCACAGGCCCTATGCGGGGGGGACAAGAGACCCAGTACTTC
TRBD1	TRBV7-6	few	TRBJ2-2	16	CASSFGQGRVTGELFF	TGTGCCAGCAGCTTCGGACAGGGACGAGTAACCGGGGAGCTGTTTTTT
.	TRBV7-9	.	TRBJ2-4	15	CASSLRVTDQNIQYF	TGTGCCAGCAGCTTAAGAGTCACCGACCAAAACATTCAGTACTTC
.	TRBV28	.	TRBJ1-2	14	CASSLLTVGYGYTF	TGTGCCAGCAGTTTACTTACGGTGGGCTATGGCTACACCTTC
.	TRBV29-1	once	TRBJ1-4	12	CSGVGTSEKLFF	TGCAGCGGCGTGGGGACCTCGGAAAAACTGTTTTTT
TRBD1	TRBV9	.	TRBJ2-7	16	CASSARGGTGFHEQYF	TGTGCCAGCAGCGCCAGAGGGGGGACAGGCTTCCACGAGCAGTACTTC
TRBD2	TRBV20-1	many	TRBJ2-7	14	CSASGGRSSNEQYF	TGCAGTGCTTCGGGGGGGAGGTCATCTAACGAGCAGTACTTC
TRBD1	TRBV12-3/TRBV12-4	many	TRBJ1-2	13	CASGRQGYYGYTF	TGTGCCAGCGGGAGACAGGGCTACTATGGCTACACCTTC
.	TRBV3-1	few	TRBJ1-5	13	CASSQDTDQPQHF	TGTGCCAGCAGCCAAGATACAGATCAGCCCCAGCATTTT
.	TRBV10-3	few	TRBJ1-6	15	CAVREQGSYNSPLHF	TGTGCCGTCCGTGAACAGGGCTCCTATAATTCACCCCTCCACTTT
.	TRBV7-2	many	TRBJ1-2	11	CASSGVYGYTF	TGTGCCAGCTCAGGAGTCTATGGCTACACCTTC
TRBD2	TRBV7-2	many	TRBJ2-1	15	CASSPRTRDWNEQFF	TGTGCCAGCAGCCCCCGGACTAGGGATTGGAATGAGCAGTTCTTC
.	TRBV4-2	.	TRBJ1-2	15	CASSQEWQPNYGYTF	TGTGCCAGCAGCCAAGAGTGGCAGCCTAACTATGGCTACACCTTC
.	TRBV7-7	once	TRBJ2-5	15	CASSLAHTLGETQYF	TGTGCCAGCAGCTTAGCGCACACTTTGGGGGAGACCCAGTACTTC
.	TRBV9	.	TRBJ2-3	15	CASSVVGGPTDTQYF	TGTGCCAGCAGCGTAGTTGGAGGGCCCACAGATACGCAGTATTTT
.	TRBV20-1	few	TRBJ2-2	13	CSARSRGTGELFF	TGCAGTGCTAGATCAAGGGGTACCGGGGAGCTGTTTTTT
TRBD1	TRBV20-1	.	TRBJ2-1	14	CSARKGQGRYEQFF	TGCAGTGCTAGAAAGGGACAGGGTCGTTATGAGCAGTTCTTC
TRBD2	TRBV12-3/TRBV12-4	few	TRBJ2-3	13	CASSPGGGDTQYF	TGTGCCAGCAGTCCGGGCGGGGGGGATACGCAGTATTTT
.	TRBV9	.	TRBJ2-5	14	CASSVSPTQKTQYF	TGTGCCAGCAGCGTATCCCCCACACAAAAGACCCAGTACTTC
.	TRBV6-5	.	TRBJ1-1	12	CASSSPGRGAFF	TGTGCCAGCAGCTCCCCGGGACGGGGAGCTTTCTTT
TRBD1	TRBV9	.	TRBJ1-2	18	CASSVGAVTGLRSNGYTF	TGTGCCAGCAGCGTAGGAGCCGTGACAGGGCTAAGAAGTAATGGCTACACCTTC
TRBD1	TRBV20-1	many	TRBJ2-2	14	CSARDRMNTGELFF	TGCAGTGCTAGGGACAGGATGAACACCGGGGAGCTGTTTTTT